The entry that follows covers one TCR beta chain sequence. This CDR3 has 15 residues. V was shortened by 5 bases and J by 8 bases, with 18 bases between the two germline ends. The germline gives CDR1 LNHDA, CDR2 SQIVND (reference sequence). Any patient presenting with uncontrolled infection, other autoimmune disease, pregnancy or lactation was left out. Each 10 ml fresh peripheral blood draw supplied the PBMCs. TCR beta CDR3 regions were amplified from RNA. The HTBI primer set served for first-round RT-PCR of the TCR CDR3. TCRdb fed the multiplex PCR reads into MiXCR, producing one record per CDR3 protein. The table lists approximately 490,000 distinct CDR3 sequences, about 20% of them singletons, with approximately 54% in the top ten. The data are from a study of T cells in Graves' hyperthyroidism and ophthalmopathy. As for the study in general: Before any treatment, at initial diagnosis, peripheral blood was collected.

The sequenced material came from blood. This chain uses TRBV19 with TRBJ1-4, with D maybe TRBD1 (5 bases). This receptor was obtained from a woman between 65 and 79 years old with Graves' ophthalmopathy. CDR3 DNA: TGTGCCAGTAGTCTATCCGGGTCCGGGACGGAAAAACTGTTTTTT. It codes for CASSLSGSGTEKLFF. The entire variable domain, with the rest obtained from reference TRBV19 and TRBJ1-4, is as follows: DGGITQSPKYLFRKEGQNVTLSCEQNLNHDAMYWYRQDPGQGLRLIYYSQIVNDFQKGDIAEGYSVSREKKESFPLTVTSAQKNPTAFYLCASSLSGSGTEKLFFGSGTQLSVL.